The TCR beta chain under discussion was sequenced for a study of blood T cell repertoires in COVID-19. The wider study: Acute and convalescent COVID-19 samples came from the United States, Italy and Spain.

J was trimmed by 1 base and V by 2 bases; bases with no gene match: 0. The CDR3 sequence is 14 residues long. CDR1 and CDR2 (germline): MNHEY, SVGAGI. Original processing notes: Quantification of nucleated cells was approximated via reference gene primer amplification. TCRdb's copy holds only in-frame clones and misses some; the assay was immunoSEQ multiplex PCR. V, J and clone size reflect that table, while D and trimming were determined from the DNA. The table shows 250,000 or so clones, with approximately 78% occurring only once. What was sequenced was peripheral blood. The origin of this receptor is a young woman with acute or convalescent COVID-19. This sequence joins TRBV6-5 and TRBJ1-1; 8 bases line up with TRBD1. The DNA of the CDR3 is TGTGCCAGCAGTTACGGGACAGGGAACACTGAAGCTTTCTTT. Translating it yields CASSYGTGNTEAFF.